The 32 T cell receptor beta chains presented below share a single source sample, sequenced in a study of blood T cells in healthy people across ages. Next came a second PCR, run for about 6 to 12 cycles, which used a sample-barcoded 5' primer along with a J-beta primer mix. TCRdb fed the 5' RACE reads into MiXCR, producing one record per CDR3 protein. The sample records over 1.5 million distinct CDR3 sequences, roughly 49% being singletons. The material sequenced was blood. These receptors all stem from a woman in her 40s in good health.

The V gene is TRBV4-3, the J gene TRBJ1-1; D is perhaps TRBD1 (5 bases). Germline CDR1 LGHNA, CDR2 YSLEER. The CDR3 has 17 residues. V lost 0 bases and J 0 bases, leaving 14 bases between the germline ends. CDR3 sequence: CASSQDDGDSMNTEAFF. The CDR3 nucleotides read TGCGCCAGCAGCCAAGATGACGGGGACTCTATGAACACTGAAGCTTTCTTT.

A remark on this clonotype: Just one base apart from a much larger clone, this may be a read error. The CDR3 region has the DNA TGTGCCAGCAGCTCCGGAGCGTACCAAGAGACCCAGTTCTTC. Amino acid sequence: CASSSGAYQETQFF. This chain links TRBV7-9 with TRBJ2-5; no reliable D call. The end of the DNA aligns better with TRBJ2-1, so the J call may be wrong. CDR1 and CDR2 from the germline V gene are SEHNR and FQNEAQ (reference sequence). This CDR3 is 14 amino acids long.

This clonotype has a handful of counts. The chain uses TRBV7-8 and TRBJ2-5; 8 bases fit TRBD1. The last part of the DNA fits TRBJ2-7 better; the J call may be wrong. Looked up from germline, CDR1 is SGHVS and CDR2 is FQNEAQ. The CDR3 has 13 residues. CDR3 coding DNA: TGTGCCAGCAGCTACCCAGGGGGCCCCGAGCAGTACTTC. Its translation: CASSYPGGPEQYF.

The CDR3 DNA is TGTGCCAGCAGCCTTGCCCAGACTAGCTATGGCTACACCTTC. Encoded protein: CASSLAQTSYGYTF. J is TRBJ1-2 and V is TRBV7-6; no definite D call. V shed 5 bases and J shed 4 bases, with 14 bases lying between them. In germline, CDR1 is SGHVS, CDR2 FNYEAQ. The CDR3 loop spans 14 amino acids.

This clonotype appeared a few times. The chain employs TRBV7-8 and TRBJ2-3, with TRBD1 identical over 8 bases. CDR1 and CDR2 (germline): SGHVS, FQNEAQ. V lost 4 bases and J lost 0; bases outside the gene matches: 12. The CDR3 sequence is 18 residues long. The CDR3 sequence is CASSSMDRESASTDTQYF. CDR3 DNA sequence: TGTGCCAGCAGCTCCATGGACAGGGAAAGTGCTAGCACAGATACGCAGTATTTT.

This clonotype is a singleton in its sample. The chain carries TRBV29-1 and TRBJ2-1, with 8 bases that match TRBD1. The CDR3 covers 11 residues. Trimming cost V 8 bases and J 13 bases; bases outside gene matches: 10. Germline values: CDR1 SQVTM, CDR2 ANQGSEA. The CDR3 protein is CSHGQGETQFF. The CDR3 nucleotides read TGCAGCCACGGACAGGGAGAGACCCAGTTCTTC.

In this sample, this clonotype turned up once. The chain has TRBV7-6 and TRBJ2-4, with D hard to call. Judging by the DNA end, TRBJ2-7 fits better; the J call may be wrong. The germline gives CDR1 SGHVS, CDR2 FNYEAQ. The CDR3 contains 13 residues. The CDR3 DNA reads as TGTGCCAGCAGTCCGCCCCTATGGAACGAGCAGTACTTC. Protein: CASSPPLWNEQYF.

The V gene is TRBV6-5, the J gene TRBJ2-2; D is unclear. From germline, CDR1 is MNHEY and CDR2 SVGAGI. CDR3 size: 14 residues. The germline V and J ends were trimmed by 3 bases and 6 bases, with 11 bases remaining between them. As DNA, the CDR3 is TGTGCCAGCAGTTATCGCGGCGGTCCCGGGGAGCTGTTTTTT. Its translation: CASSYRGGPGELFF.

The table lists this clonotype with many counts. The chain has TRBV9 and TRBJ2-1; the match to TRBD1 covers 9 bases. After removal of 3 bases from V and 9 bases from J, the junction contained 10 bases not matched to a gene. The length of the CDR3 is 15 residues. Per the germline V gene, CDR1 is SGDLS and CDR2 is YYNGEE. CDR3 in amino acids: CASSDGQGKFTEQFF. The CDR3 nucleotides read TGTGCCAGCAGCGACGGACAGGGGAAATTCACTGAGCAGTTCTTC.

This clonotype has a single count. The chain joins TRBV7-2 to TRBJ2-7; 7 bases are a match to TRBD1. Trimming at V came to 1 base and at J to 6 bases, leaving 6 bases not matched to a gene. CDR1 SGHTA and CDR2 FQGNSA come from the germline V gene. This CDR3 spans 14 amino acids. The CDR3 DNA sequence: TGTGCCAGCAGCTTAGGTGTACAGGGGTTCGAGCAGTACTTC. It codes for CASSLGVQGFEQYF.

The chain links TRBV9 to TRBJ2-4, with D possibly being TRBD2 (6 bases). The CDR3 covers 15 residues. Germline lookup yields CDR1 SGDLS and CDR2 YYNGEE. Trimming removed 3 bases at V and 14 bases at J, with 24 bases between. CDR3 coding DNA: TGTGCCAGCAGCGCCCGGGACTTACTAACCTACGAGAAGTACTTC. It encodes CASSARDLLTYEKYF.

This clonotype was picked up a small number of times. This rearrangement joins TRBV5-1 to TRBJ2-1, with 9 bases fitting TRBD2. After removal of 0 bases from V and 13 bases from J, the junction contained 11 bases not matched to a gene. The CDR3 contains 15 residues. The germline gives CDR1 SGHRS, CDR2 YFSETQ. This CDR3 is CASSLAGGGARDQFF. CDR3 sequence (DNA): TGCGCCAGCAGCTTGGCGGGCGGGGGGGCCCGAGATCAGTTCTTC.

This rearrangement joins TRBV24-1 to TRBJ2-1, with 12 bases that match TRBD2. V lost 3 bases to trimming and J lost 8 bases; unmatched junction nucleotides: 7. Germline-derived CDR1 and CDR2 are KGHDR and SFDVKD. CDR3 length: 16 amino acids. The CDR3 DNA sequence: TGTGCCACCAGTGATCCCACTAGCGGGGGGATGGATGAGCAGTTCTTC. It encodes CATSDPTSGGMDEQFF.

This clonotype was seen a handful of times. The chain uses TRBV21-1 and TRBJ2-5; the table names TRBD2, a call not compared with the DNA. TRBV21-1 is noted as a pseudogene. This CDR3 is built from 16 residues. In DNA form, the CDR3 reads TGTGCCAGCGCGATGGTGGGCGGGGGGCCTTCAAAGACCCAGTACTTC. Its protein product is CASAMVGGGPSKTQYF.

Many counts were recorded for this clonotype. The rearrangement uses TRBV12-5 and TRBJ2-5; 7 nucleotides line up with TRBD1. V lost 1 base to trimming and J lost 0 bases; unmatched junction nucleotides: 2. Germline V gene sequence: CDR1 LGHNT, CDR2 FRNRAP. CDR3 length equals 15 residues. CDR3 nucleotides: TGTGCTAGTGGTTTGGAGGGACAGAACCAAGAGACCCAGTACTTC. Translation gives CASGLEGQNQETQYF.

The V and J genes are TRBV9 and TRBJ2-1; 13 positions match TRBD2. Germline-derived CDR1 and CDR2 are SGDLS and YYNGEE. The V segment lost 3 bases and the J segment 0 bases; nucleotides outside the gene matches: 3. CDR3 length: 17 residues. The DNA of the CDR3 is TGTGCCAGCAGCGGCGGACTAGCGGGGGCCTCCTACAATGAGCAGTTCTTC. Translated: CASSGGLAGASYNEQFF.

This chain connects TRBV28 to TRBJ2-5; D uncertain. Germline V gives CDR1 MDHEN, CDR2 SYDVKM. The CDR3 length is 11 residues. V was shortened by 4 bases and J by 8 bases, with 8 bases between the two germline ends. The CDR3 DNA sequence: TGTGCCAGCAGTTGTAGGTCCACCCAGTACTTC. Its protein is CASSCRSTQYF.

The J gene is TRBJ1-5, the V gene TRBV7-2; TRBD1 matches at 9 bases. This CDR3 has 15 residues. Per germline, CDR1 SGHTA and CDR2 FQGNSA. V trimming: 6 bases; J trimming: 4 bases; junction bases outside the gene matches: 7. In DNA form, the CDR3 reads TGTGCCAGCAGTTTCGGACAGGGGCTAAATCAGCCCCAGCATTTT. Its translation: CASSFGQGLNQPQHF.

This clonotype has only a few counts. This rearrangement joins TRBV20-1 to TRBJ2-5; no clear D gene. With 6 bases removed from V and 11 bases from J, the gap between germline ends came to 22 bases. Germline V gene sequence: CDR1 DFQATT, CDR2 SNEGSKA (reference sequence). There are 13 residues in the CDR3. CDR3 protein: CSAQGDLDSKQYF. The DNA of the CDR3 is TGCAGTGCCCAAGGAGACCTCGACTCCAAGCAGTACTTC.

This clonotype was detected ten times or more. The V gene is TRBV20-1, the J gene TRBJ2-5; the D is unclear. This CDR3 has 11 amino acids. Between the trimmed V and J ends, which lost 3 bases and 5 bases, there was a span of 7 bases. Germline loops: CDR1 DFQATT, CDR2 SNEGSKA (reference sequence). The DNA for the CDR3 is TGCAGTGCTAGTCCTGGGGAGACCCAGTACTTC. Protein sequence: CSASPGETQYF.

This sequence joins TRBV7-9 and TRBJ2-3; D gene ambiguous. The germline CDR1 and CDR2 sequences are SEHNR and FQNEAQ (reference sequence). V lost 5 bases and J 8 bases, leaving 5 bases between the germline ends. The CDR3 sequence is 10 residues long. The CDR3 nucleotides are TGTGCCAGCAGCATGAGTACGCAGTATTTT. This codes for CASSMSTQYF.

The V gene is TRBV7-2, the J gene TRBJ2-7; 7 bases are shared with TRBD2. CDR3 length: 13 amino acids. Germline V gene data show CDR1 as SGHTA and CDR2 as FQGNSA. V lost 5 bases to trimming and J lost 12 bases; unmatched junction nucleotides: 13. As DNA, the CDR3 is TGTGCCAGCAGCCCTAGCGGTCCCACATCCCGGTACTTC. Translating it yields CASSPSGPTSRYF.

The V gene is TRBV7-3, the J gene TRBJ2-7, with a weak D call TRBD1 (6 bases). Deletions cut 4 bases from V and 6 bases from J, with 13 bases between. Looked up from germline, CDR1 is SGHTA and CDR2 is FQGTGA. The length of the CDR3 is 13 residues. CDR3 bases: TGTGCCAGCAGCTGGAAAGGGGGAATCGAGCAGTACTTC. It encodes CASSWKGGIEQYF.

The CDR3 protein is CATSSAGGPYNEQFF. CDR3 in DNA: TGTGCCACAAGTTCAGCGGGGGGGCCCTACAATGAGCAGTTCTTC. The chain combines TRBV7-3 with TRBJ2-1; the match to TRBD2 covers 10 bases. With V trimmed by 10 bases and J by 2 bases, 8 bases remained unmatched. The CDR3 loop spans 15 amino acids. From germline, CDR1 is SGHTA and CDR2 FQGTGA. Full variable domain (remainder filled in from reference TRBV7-3 and TRBJ2-1): GAGVSQTPSNKVTEKGKYVELRCDPISGHTALYWYRQSLGQGPEFLIYFQGTGAADDSGLPNDRFFAVRPEGSVSTLKIQRTERGDSAVYLCATSSAGGPYNEQFFGPGTRLTVL.

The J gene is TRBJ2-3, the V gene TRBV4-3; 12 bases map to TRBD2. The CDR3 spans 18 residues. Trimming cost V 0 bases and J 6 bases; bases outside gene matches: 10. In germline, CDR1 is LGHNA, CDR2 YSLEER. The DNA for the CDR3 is TGCGCCAGCAGCCAAGATTTGGGGCTAGCGGGGGGGCTGGATACGCAGTATTTT. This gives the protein CASSQDLGLAGGLDTQYF.

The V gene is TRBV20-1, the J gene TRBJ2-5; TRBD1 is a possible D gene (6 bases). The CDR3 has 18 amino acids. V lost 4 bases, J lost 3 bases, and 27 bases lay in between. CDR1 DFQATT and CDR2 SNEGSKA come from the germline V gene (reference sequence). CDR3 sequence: CSATVAFFPGHSEETQYF. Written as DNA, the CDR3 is TGCAGTGCTACAGTAGCCTTTTTTCCGGGACATAGTGAAGAGACCCAGTACTTC.

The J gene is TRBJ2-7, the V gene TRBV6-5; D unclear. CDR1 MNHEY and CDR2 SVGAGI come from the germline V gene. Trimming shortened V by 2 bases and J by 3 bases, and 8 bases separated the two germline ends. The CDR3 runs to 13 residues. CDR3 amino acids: CASSYGRFYEQYF. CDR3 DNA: TGTGCCAGCAGTTACGGCAGATTCTACGAGCAGTACTTC.

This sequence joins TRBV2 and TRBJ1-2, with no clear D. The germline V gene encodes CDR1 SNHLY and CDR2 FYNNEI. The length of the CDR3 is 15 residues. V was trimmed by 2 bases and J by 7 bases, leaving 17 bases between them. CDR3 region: CASSEWPDPKSGYTF. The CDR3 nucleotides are TGTGCCAGCAGTGAATGGCCAGACCCGAAATCTGGCTACACCTTC.

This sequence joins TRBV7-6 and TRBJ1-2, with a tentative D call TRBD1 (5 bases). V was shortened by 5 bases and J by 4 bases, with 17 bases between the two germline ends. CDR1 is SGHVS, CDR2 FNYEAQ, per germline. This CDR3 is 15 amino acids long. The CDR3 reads CASSPRDATSYGYTF. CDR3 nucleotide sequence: TGTGCCAGCAGCCCTCGGGACGCAACTTCCTATGGCTACACCTTC.

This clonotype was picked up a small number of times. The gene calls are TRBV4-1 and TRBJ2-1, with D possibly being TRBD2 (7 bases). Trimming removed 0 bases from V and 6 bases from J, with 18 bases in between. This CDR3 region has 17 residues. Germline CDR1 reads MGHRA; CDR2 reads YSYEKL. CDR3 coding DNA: TGCGCCAGCAGCCAAGATCGGGGGGCGGTTTCGGGCAATGAGCAGTTCTTC. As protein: CASSQDRGAVSGNEQFF.

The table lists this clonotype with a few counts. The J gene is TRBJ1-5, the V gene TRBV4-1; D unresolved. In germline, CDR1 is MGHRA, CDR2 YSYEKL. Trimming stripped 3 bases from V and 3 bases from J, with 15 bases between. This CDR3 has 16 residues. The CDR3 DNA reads TGCGCCAGCAGCCACTCCGAGATGGGGAACAATCAGCCCCAGCATTTT. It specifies CASSHSEMGNNQPQHF.

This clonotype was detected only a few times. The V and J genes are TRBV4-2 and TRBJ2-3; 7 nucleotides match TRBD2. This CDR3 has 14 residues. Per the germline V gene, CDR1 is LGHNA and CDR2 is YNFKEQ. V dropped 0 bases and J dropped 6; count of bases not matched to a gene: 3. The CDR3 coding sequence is TGTGCCAGCAGCCAAGAGGCTAGCGGCGATACGCAGTATTTT. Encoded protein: CASSQEASGDTQYF.